This T cell receptor beta chain stems from a study of shared clonotypes between healthy human individuals. Healthy HIV-negative adults without recent acute infections or vaccinations served as donors. With regard to this clone: The same CDR3 also results from other DNA sequences found in this sample.

Repertoires were generated with immunoSEQ multiplex PCR, while TCRdb's copy carries only in-frame clones and drops some. Seen here are about 2.5 million clones, less than 95% observed once, and the top ten hold approximately 0.4%. V dropped 5 bases and J dropped 0 bases, with 10 bases sitting between them. The length of the CDR3 is 14 residues. Germline V gives CDR1 MDHEN, CDR2 SYDVKM. This chain uses TRBV28 with TRBJ1-1; no reliable D call. The TCR was taken from a man aged 18-30 years in good health. Some clones in this sample may be carry-over from other donors' samples. The specimen was naive CD4+ T cells from PBMCs. This sample's subset: CD45RA+ positively selected. CDR3 DNA: TGTGCCAGCAGTCTCGAGCAGTTGAACACTGAAGCTTTCTTT. Protein sequence: CASSLEQLNTEAFF.